This T cell receptor (beta chain) was captured by sequencing in a study of chemoradiotherapy in HPV16-positive cancers. Study context: Candidate HPV-specific T-cell clones and common TCR motifs came from functional assays in a couple of HPV16-positive patients. Study-wide results and caveats: During treatment, candidate HPV-specific clones and E7-related motifs expanded in tumor. HPV-responsive T-cell expansion during chemoradiotherapy was linked to improved recurrence-free survival in HPV16-positive patients.

Of note for this clone: Antigen: not known.

V lost 3 bases and J lost 4, with 12 bases in between. The CDR3 has 14 amino acids. Per the germline V gene, CDR1 is SNHLY and CDR2 is FYNNEI. Generated by immunoSEQ multiplex PCR, the TCRdb table keeps only in-frame clones and is missing some. In the table there are about 24,000 clones, 94% of which are singletons. Repertoires were sampled repeatedly during chemoradiotherapy. The receptor's source is a human donor with HPV-associated anogenital cancer. The chain links TRBV2 to TRBJ1-1; D gene uncertain. The sample was acquired from a patient who underwent chemoradiotherapy. The CDR3 DNA sequence: TGTGCCAGCAGTGAGGGCCAGGTCGGCACTGAAGCTTTCTTT. As protein: CASSEGQVGTEAFF.